One sample yielded the 26 T cell receptor beta chains listed below, sequenced in a study of response to subunit inactivated influenza vaccine. TCRdb processed the RT-PCR reads anew with MiXCR; each CDR3 protein has one entry. The sample records roughly 630,000 distinct CDR3 sequences, around 15% being singletons. The sample here was PBMCs from blood, taken roughly 2 weeks before vaccination. These receptor sequences come from a man aged 45-60 years who received an inactivated influenza vaccine.

This clonotype occurred many times. The rearrangement joins TRBV3-1 to TRBJ2-5; TRBD1 aligns across 7 bases. Losses at the gene ends were 0 bases for V and 5 bases for J; bases not matched to a gene: 9. Germline V gives CDR1 LGHDT, CDR2 YNNKEL (reference sequence). The CDR3 spans 16 residues. CDR3 in amino acids: CASSQDWTRGMETQYF. For the CDR3, the DNA is TGTGCCAGCAGCCAAGATTGGACCAGGGGGATGGAGACCCAGTACTTC.

Here the CDR3 DNA reads TGTGCCAGCAGCGGCGACAGGGGGACAGATACGCAGTATTTT. This gives the protein CASSGDRGTDTQYF. The chain carries TRBV2 and TRBJ2-3; 9 nucleotides align to TRBD1. The CDR3 is 14 amino acids. Germline CDR1 reads SNHLY; CDR2 reads FYNNEI. The J segment lost 3 bases and the V segment lost 6 bases, leaving 4 bases of the junction unmatched.

This clonotype was counted between two and nine times. Relative to the germline gene, one junction end is altered; a read error may explain this. The chain combines TRBV27 with TRBJ2-1; D not resolved. Germline V gene sequence: CDR1 MNHEY, CDR2 SMNVEV (reference sequence). This CDR3 has 13 residues. Here the CDR3 reads CANSLSSNNEQFF. In nucleotides, the CDR3 is TGTGCCAACAGTTTATCCAGCAACAATGAGCAGTTCTTC.

CDR3 loop: CSATRMRGEKLFF. The CDR3 DNA sequence: TGCAGTGCTACCAGGATGCGTGGTGAAAAACTGTTTTTT. The V call is TRBV20-1, the J call TRBJ1-4, with D unclear. Trimming took off 4 bases at V and 7 bases at J, with 13 bases between the two ends. Looked up from germline, CDR1 is DFQATT and CDR2 is SNEGSKA (reference sequence). The CDR3 is made up of 13 amino acids.

This chain connects TRBV15 to TRBJ2-1, with D tentatively TRBD1 (5 bases). The CDR3 extends over 12 amino acids. Germline V lookup: CDR1 LNHNV, CDR2 YYDKDF (reference sequence). Trimming stripped 4 bases from V and 5 bases from J, with 6 bases between. The CDR3 here is CATSKGDNEQFF. CDR3 coding DNA: TGTGCCACCAGCAAAGGGGACAATGAGCAGTTCTTC.

This clonotype was counted a few times. This rearrangement joins TRBV29-1 to TRBJ2-3; 12 nucleotides match TRBD2. The germline gives CDR1 SQVTM, CDR2 ANQGSEA. The V segment lost 0 bases and the J segment 5 bases; nucleotides outside the gene matches: 6. This CDR3 is built from 16 residues. CDR3 loop: CSVEDRTSGAKDTQYF. CDR3 in DNA: TGCAGCGTTGAAGATCGGACTAGCGGGGCCAAAGATACGCAGTATTTT.

J is TRBJ1-3 and V is TRBV30; possible D gene TRBD1, 5 bases. The CDR3 is 15 residues long. With 0 bases removed from V and 4 bases from J, the gap between germline ends came to 13 bases. Germline-derived CDR1 and CDR2 are GTSNPN and SVGIG (reference sequence). CDR3 nucleotide sequence: TGTGCCTGGAGTGTACCCAGGGCGAGCGGAAACACCATATATTTT. Translating gives CAWSVPRASGNTIYF.

V and J are TRBV2 and TRBJ1-6; 7 positions match TRBD1. J gave up 5 bases and V 5 bases, and 6 bases lay outside the gene matches. CDR1 SNHLY and CDR2 FYNNEI come from the germline V gene. The CDR3 is made up of 15 amino acids. The CDR3 nucleotides read TGTGCCAGCAGTAGAGGGGACAGAGATAATTCACCCCTCCACTTT. This codes for CASSRGDRDNSPLHF.

There are a few counts of this clonotype. The genes are TRBV20-1 and TRBJ2-1; the match to TRBD2 covers 8 bases. Germline-derived CDR1 and CDR2 are DFQATT and SNEGSKA (reference sequence). This CDR3 region has 16 residues. V shed 2 bases, J shed 8 bases, and the junction held 14 bases outside the gene matches. CDR3 nucleotides: TGCAGTGCTAGATCTGGGGCAGCGGGAGTATGGGATGAGCAGTTCTTC. Translating gives CSARSGAAGVWDEQFF.

The chain recombines TRBV7-8 with TRBJ1-2; D is unclear. Germline V gives CDR1 SGHVS, CDR2 FQNEAQ. This CDR3 has 15 residues. V lost 1 base and J 3 bases, leaving 12 bases between the germline ends. The CDR3 here is CASSLERAEYYGYTF. The CDR3 DNA reads TGTGCCAGCAGCTTAGAGAGGGCAGAATACTATGGCTACACCTTC.

About this clonotype itself: A junction end diverges from the germline sequence, so it may reflect a read error. The chain carries TRBV11-1 and TRBJ2-6, with 9 bases identical to TRBD1. The CDR3 spans 11 residues. The germline V gene has CDR1 SGHAT and CDR2 FQDESV (reference sequence). Here the CDR3 DNA reads TGTGCCAGCAGCGCCGGGACAGGGCGGGCTTTC. It translates to CASSAGTGRAF.

The chain couples TRBV7-2 to TRBJ2-7, with a weak D call TRBD1 (5 bases). Germline V lookup: CDR1 SGHTA, CDR2 FQGNSA. The CDR3 is 14 residues long. V lost 1 base to trimming and J lost 3 bases, with 10 bases between them. Here the CDR3 reads CASSLVNQGYEQYF. The CDR3 coding sequence is TGTGCCAGCAGCTTAGTTAACCAGGGCTACGAGCAGTACTTC.

This rearrangement joins TRBV28 to TRBJ2-3; 13 bases align to TRBD2. Germline V CDR1 and CDR2: MDHEN, SYDVKM. This CDR3 has 16 amino acids. The V and J ends lost 2 bases and 2 bases, in that order; junction bases with no gene match: 1. The CDR3 reads CASSLTSGRDTDTQYF. The CDR3 DNA sequence: TGTGCCAGCAGTTTAACTAGCGGGAGGGACACAGATACGCAGTATTTT.

This clonotype was seen ten or more times. J is TRBJ1-5 and V is TRBV10-3; tentatively, D is TRBD1 (6 bases). The CDR3 extends over 15 amino acids. The V end was cut by 0 bases, the J end by 4 bases, with 10 bases between. Germline CDR1 ENHRY, CDR2 SYGVKD. CDR3 region: CAISESGTQNQPQHF. The CDR3 DNA sequence: TGTGCCATCAGTGAGTCCGGGACACAGAATCAGCCCCAGCATTTT.

This chain joins TRBV5-1 and TRBJ2-1, with TRBD2 identical over 12 bases. CDR3 size: 16 residues. Trimming removed 4 bases from V and 6 bases from J; junction bases left unmatched: 8. The germline V gene encodes CDR1 SGHRS and CDR2 YFSETQ. CDR3 residues: CASSPLTSGSGNEQFF. CDR3 coding DNA: TGCGCCAGCAGCCCATTGACTAGCGGGAGCGGCAATGAGCAGTTCTTC. The full variable domain, with the rest looked up from reference TRBV5-1 and TRBJ2-1, is KAGVTQTPRYLIKTRGQQVTLSCSPISGHRSVSWYQQTPGQGLQFLFEYFSETQRNKGNFPGRFSGRQFSNSRSEMNVSTLELGDSALYLCASSPLTSGSGNEQFFGPGTRLTVL.

This clonotype has at least ten counts. The chain uses TRBV12-3 or TRBV12-4 and TRBJ1-1, with D possibly being TRBD1 (5 bases). The CDR3 consists of 14 residues. V was cut by 5 bases and J by 0 bases, with 10 bases left in between. CDR3 bases: TGTGCCAGCAGTCTCAGGGCTATGAACACTGAAGCTTTCTTT. Its translation is CASSLRAMNTEAFF.

This clonotype came up a few times. The chain has TRBV5-1 and TRBJ2-5; the D gene is possibly TRBD1 (6 bases). Germline V gives CDR1 SGHRS, CDR2 YFSETQ. This CDR3 contains 15 residues. Trimming cost V 5 bases and J 2 bases, with 16 bases left between them. CDR3 coding DNA: TGCGCCAGCAGTCGGACAGATGGGAAACAAGAGACCCAGTACTTC. Its translation: CASSRTDGKQETQYF.

This clonotype was found many times. The rearrangement links TRBV28 to TRBJ2-3; 10 bases are a match to TRBD2. The CDR3 has 16 residues. J was trimmed by 0 bases and V by 7 bases; bases with no gene match: 7. Looked up from germline, CDR1 is MDHEN and CDR2 is SYDVKM. DNA for the CDR3: TGTGCCAGCACGGCTAGCGGGAGCTCTAGCACAGATACGCAGTATTTT. This translates into CASTASGSSSTDTQYF.

About this clonotype itself: A much larger clone lies a single base off, so this may be a read error. The CDR3 DNA reads TGCGCCAGCAGCTTTGACACCGGGGAGCAGTTTTTT. Its protein product is CASSFDTGEQFF. This rearrangement joins TRBV5-1 to TRBJ2-2; D is possibly TRBD2 (5 bases). The V gene's germline CDR1 is SGHRS and CDR2 YFSETQ. This CDR3 has 12 residues.

The table lists this clonotype with many counts. The chain has TRBV5-1 and TRBJ1-1, with a weak D call TRBD1 (5 bases). Per the germline V gene, CDR1 is SGHRS and CDR2 is YFSETQ. Trimming took off 0 bases at V and 5 bases at J, with 14 bases between the two ends. The length of the CDR3 is 15 residues. The CDR3 is CASSLGDSGWTEAFF. CDR3 coding DNA: TGCGCCAGCAGCTTGGGGGACTCTGGGTGGACTGAAGCTTTCTTT.

The chain links TRBV5-4 to TRBJ2-7; 10 positions agree with TRBD1. The CDR3 sequence is 15 residues long. Germline CDR1 reads SGHNT; CDR2 reads YYREEE (reference sequence). The junction had 5 bases not matched to a gene; V was cut back by 0 bases and J by 5 bases. DNA of the CDR3: TGTGCCAGCAGCTTGGTCGGGACAGGGGTTCACGAGCAGTACTTC. Its translation is CASSLVGTGVHEQYF.

This clonotype was recorded a few times. The chain uses TRBV6-6 and TRBJ2-1; D not resolved. V gave up 5 bases and J gave up 8 bases, with 10 bases separating them. Germline assignment: CDR1 MNHNY and CDR2 SVGAGI (reference sequence). CDR3 size: 12 residues. The chain's CDR3 is CASSAYGDEQFF. CDR3 bases: TGTGCCAGCAGTGCGTATGGCGATGAGCAGTTCTTC.

The chain uses TRBV6-2 or TRBV6-3 and TRBJ2-7, with 9 bases lining up with TRBD1. CDR1 and CDR2 (germline): MNHEY, SVGEGT. CDR3 length equals 16 residues. The V and J ends lost 5 bases and 1 base, in that order; junction bases with no gene match: 9. This chain's CDR3 is CASSPTGGRGSYEQYF. The CDR3 coding sequence is TGTGCCAGCAGTCCCACAGGGGGCAGAGGATCCTACGAGCAGTACTTC.

In this sample, this clonotype turned up many times. J is TRBJ2-2 and V is TRBV5-1; TRBD2 aligns across 11 bases. V shed 4 bases and J 4 bases; nucleotides not matched to a gene: 6. The germline V gene has CDR1 SGHRS and CDR2 YFSETQ. The CDR3 loop spans 16 amino acids. Here the CDR3 reads CASSGTSGGATGELFF. As DNA, the CDR3 is TGCGCCAGCAGCGGGACTAGCGGAGGCGCCACCGGGGAGCTGTTTTTT.

The V call is TRBV5-1, the J call TRBJ2-2, with TRBD1 matching over 7 bases. Per the germline V gene, CDR1 is SGHRS and CDR2 is YFSETQ. V dropped 3 bases and J dropped 3; count of bases not matched to a gene: 8. The CDR3 totals 16 residues. The CDR3 DNA sequence: TGCGCCAGCAGCTCCTACAGGGGTTGGGACACCGGGGAGCTGTTTTTT. Translated, it gives CASSSYRGWDTGELFF. Combining the CDR3 with reference TRBV5-1 and TRBJ2-2 gives the whole variable domain KAGVTQTPRYLIKTRGQQVTLSCSPISGHRSVSWYQQTPGQGLQFLFEYFSETQRNKGNFPGRFSGRQFSNSRSEMNVSTLELGDSALYLCASSSYRGWDTGELFFGEGSRLTVL.

The chain links TRBV5-1 to TRBJ2-7; D possibly corresponds to TRBD1 (5 bases). This CDR3 spans 15 amino acids. Trimming pared 1 base from V and 2 bases from J, leaving 13 bases between. CDR1 and CDR2 (germline): SGHRS, YFSETQ. The CDR3, as DNA: TGCGCCAGCAGCTTGCAGGGCAGGGAAACCTACGAGCAGTACTTC. Its protein is CASSLQGRETYEQYF.